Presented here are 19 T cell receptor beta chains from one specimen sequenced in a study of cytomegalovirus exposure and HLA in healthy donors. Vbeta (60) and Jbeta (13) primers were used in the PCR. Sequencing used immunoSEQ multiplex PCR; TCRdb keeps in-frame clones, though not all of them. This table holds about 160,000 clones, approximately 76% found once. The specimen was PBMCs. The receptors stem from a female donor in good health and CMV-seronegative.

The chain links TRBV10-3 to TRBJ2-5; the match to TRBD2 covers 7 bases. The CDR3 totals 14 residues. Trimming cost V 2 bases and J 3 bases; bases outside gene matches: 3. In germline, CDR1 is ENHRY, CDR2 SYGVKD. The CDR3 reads CAISEALAEETQYF. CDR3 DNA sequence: TGTGCCATCAGTGAGGCCCTAGCGGAAGAGACCCAGTACTTC.

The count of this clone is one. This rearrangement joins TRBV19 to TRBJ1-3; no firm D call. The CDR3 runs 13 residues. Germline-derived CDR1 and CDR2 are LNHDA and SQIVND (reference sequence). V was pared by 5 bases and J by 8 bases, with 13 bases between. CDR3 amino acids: CASSGRGLYTIYF. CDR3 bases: TGTGCCAGTAGTGGCCGCGGGCTATACACCATATATTTT. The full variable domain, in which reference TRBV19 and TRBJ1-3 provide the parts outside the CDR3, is DGGITQSPKYLFRKEGQNVTLSCEQNLNHDAMYWYRQDPGQGLRLIYYSQIVNDFQKGDIAEGYSVSREKKESFPLTVTSAQKNPTAFYLCASSGRGLYTIYFGEGSWLTVV.

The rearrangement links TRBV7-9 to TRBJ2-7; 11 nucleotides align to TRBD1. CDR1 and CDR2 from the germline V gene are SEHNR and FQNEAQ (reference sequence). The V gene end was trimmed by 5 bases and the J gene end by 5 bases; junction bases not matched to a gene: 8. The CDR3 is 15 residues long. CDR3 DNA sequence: TGTGCCAGCAGCCCGGCTCGGACAGGGGGCGACGAGCAGTACTTC. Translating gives CASSPARTGGDEQYF.

The CDR3 DNA sequence: TGTGCCATCAGTCGTACTAGCGAGTACACCGGGGAGCTGTTTTTT. Its protein is CAISRTSEYTGELFF. The rearrangement joins TRBV10-3 to TRBJ2-2; 7 bases are a match to TRBD2. CDR1 is ENHRY and CDR2 is SYGVKD in the germline V gene. Trimming at V came to 5 bases and at J to 3 bases, leaving 6 bases not matched to a gene. The CDR3 spans 15 residues.

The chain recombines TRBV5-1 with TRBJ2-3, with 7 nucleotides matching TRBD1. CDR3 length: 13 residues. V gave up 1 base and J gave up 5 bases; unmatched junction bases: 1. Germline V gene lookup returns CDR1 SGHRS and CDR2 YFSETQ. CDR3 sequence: CASSLTGEDTQYF. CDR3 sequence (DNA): TGCGCCAGCAGCTTGACAGGGGAAGATACGCAGTATTTT.

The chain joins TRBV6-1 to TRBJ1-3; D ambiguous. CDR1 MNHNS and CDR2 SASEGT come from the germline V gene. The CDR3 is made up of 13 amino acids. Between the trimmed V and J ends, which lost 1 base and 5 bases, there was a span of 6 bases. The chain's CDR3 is CASSEGRRNTIYF. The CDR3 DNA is TGTGCCAGCAGTGAAGGGCGGAGAAACACCATATATTTT.

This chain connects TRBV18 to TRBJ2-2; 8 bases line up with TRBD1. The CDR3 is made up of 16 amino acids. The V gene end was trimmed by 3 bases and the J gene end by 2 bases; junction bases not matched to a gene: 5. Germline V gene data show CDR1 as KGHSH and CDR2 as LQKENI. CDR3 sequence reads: CASSPGTGINTGELFF. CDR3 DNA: TGTGCCAGCTCACCCGGGACAGGTATCAACACCGGGGAGCTGTTTTTT.

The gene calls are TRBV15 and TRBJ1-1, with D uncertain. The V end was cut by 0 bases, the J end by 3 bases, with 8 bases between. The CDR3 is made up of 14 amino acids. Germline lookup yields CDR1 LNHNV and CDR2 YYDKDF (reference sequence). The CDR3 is CATSRDFSYTEAFF. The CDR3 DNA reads TGTGCCACCAGCAGAGATTTTTCGTACACTGAAGCTTTCTTT.

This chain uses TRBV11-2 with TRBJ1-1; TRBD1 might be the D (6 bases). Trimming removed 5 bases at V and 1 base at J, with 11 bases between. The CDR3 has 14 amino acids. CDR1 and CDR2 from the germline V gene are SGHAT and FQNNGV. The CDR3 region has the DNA TGTGCCAGCAGCGCAGAGACAGGGAACACTGAAGCTTTCTTT. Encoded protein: CASSAETGNTEAFF.

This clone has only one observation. This chain's CDR3 is CASSPRVAATYNEQFF. The CDR3 DNA is TGTGCCAGCAGCCCCCGGGTAGCGGCCACCTACAATGAGCAGTTCTTC. The chain combines TRBV7-3 with TRBJ2-1; D possibly corresponds to TRBD2 (6 bases). CDR1 is SGHTA and CDR2 is FQGTGA in the germline V gene. Between the trimmed V and J ends, which lost 5 bases and 2 bases, there was a span of 16 bases. This CDR3 has 16 amino acids.

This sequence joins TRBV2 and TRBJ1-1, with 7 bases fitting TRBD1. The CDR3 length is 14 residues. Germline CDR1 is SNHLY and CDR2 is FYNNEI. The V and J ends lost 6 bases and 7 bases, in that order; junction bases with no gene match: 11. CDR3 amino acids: CASREQGSGGEAFF. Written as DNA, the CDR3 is TGTGCCAGCAGGGAACAGGGGTCGGGGGGTGAAGCTTTCTTT.

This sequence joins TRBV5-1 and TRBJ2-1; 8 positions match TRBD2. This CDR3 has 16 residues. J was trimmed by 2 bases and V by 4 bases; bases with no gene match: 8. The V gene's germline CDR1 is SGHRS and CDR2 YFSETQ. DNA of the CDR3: TGCGCCAGCAGCCTGACTAAGCGGGGGACCTACAATGAGCAGTTCTTC. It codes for CASSLTKRGTYNEQFF.

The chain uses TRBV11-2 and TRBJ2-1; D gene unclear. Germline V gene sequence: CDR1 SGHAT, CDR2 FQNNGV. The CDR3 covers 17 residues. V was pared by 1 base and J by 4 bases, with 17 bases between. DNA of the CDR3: TGTGCCAGCAGCTTAGCGGAGAGAGGAATGTATTACAATGAGCAGTTCTTC. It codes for CASSLAERGMYYNEQFF. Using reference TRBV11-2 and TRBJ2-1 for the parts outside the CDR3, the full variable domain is EAGVAQSPRYKIIEKRQSVAFWCNPISGHATLYWYQQILGQGPKLLIQFQNNGVVDDSQLPKDRFSAERLKGVDSTLKIQPAKLEDSAVYLCASSLAERGMYYNEQFFGPGTRLTVL.

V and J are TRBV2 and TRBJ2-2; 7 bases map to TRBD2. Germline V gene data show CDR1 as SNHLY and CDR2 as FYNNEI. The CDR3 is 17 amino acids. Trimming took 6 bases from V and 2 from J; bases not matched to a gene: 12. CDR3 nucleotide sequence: TGTGCCAGCAGCCCAAAGTCCGGGACTACCAACACCGGGGAGCTGTTTTTT. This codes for CASSPKSGTTNTGELFF.

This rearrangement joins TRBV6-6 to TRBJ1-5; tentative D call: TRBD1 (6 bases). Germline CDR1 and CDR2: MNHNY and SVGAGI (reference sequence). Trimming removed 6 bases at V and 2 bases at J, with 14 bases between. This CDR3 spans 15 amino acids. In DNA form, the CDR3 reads TGTGCCAGCAGAGCACCAGGGGTACGCAATCAGCCCCAGCATTTT. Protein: CASRAPGVRNQPQHF.

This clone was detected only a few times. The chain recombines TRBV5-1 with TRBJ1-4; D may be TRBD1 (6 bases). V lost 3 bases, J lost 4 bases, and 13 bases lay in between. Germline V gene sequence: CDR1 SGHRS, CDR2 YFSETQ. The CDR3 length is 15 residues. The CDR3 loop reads CASSSRQAVNEKLFF. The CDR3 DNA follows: TGCGCCAGCAGCTCCCGACAGGCGGTTAATGAAAAACTGTTTTTT.

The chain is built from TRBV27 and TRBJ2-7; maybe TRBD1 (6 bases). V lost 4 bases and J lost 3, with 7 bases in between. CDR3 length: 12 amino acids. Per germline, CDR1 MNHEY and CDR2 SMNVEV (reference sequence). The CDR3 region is CASSSGVYEQYF. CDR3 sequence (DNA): TGTGCCAGCAGTTCAGGGGTCTACGAGCAGTACTTC.

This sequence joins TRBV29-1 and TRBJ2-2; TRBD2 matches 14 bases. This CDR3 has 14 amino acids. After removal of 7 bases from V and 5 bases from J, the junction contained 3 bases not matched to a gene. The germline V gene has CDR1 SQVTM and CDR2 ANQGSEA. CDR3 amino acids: CSARTSGGTGELFF. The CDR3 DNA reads TGCAGCGCCCGGACTAGCGGGGGGACCGGGGAGCTGTTTTTT.

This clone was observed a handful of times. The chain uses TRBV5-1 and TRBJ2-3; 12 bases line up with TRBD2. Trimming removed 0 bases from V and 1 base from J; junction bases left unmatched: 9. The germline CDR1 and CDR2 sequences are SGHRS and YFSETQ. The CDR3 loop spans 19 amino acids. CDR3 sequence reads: CASSLGTSGGRGGTDTQYF. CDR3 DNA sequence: TGCGCCAGCAGCTTGGGAACTAGCGGGGGGCGAGGGGGCACAGATACGCAGTATTTT.